These T cell receptor beta chains were read from a single sample in a study of blood T cells in healthy people across ages. MiXCR, run by TCRdb on the 5' RACE reads, gives a single entry per CDR3 protein. Seen here are about 1.1 million distinct CDR3 sequences, around two fifths observed once, and the top ten hold 10% to 15%. The specimen was blood. These receptors came from a man between 18 and 29 years old in good health. Both conserved end residues are part of each CDR3. The D gene is left open where the match is weak. Clone size appears in some rows only: once, few, many, or a class for an expanded clone.

J: TRBJ2-1
size: -
D: TRBD2
V: TRBV9
CDR3: CASSADSGLVFHEQFF
DNA: TGTGCCAGCAGCGCTGACTCGGGACTAGTATTTCATGAGCAGTTCTTC

J: TRBJ1-1
size: -
D: -
V: TRBV7-2
CDR3: CASSSSSGTNWEAFF
DNA: TGTGCCAGCAGCTCAAGTAGCGGGACCAACTGGGAAGCTTTCTTT

J: TRBJ1-4
size: many
D: -
V: TRBV29-1
CDR3: CSVSGQRAGQNEKLFF
DNA: TGCAGCGTTTCAGGACAGCGAGCGGGACAAAATGAAAAACTGTTTTTT

J: TRBJ1-2
size: few
D: -
V: TRBV4-3
CDR3: CASSGLGGTNYGYTF
DNA: TGCGCCAGCAGCGGATTGGGGGGAACTAACTATGGCTACACCTTC

J: TRBJ1-1
size: -
D: -
V: TRBV27
CDR3: CASMLAPMNTEAFF
DNA: TGTGCCAGCATGTTGGCACCTATGAACACTGAAGCTTTCTTT

J: TRBJ1-4
size: -
D: -
V: TRBV18
CDR3: CASSSSHSNEKLFF
DNA: TGTGCCAGCTCAAGTTCCCATTCAAATGAAAAACTGTTTTTT

J: TRBJ2-1
size: -
D: TRBD2
V: TRBV4-2
CDR3: CASSQRTSGAHNEQFF
DNA: TGTGCCAGCAGCCAAAGGACTAGCGGGGCCCACAATGAGCAGTTCTTC

J: TRBJ2-7
size: -
D: TRBD2
V: TRBV3-1
CDR3: CASSPRGGDYNEQYF
DNA: TGTGCCAGCAGCCCCCGGGGGGGGGATTACAATGAGCAGTACTTC

J: TRBJ2-1
size: -
D: TRBD1
V: TRBV5-1
CDR3: CASSEQQGGNEQFF
DNA: TGCGCCAGCAGCGAACAACAGGGGGGCAATGAGCAGTTCTTC

J: TRBJ1-1
size: few
D: TRBD1
V: TRBV6-1
CDR3: CASSSDRATEAFF
DNA: TGTGCCAGCAGTTCGGACAGGGCGACTGAAGCTTTCTTT

J: TRBJ2-7
size: -
D: TRBD2
V: TRBV6-2/TRBV6-3
CDR3: CASSFHPTSGGRGEQYF
DNA: TGTGCCAGCAGTTTCCATCCGACTAGCGGGGGGAGGGGGGAGCAGTACTTC

J: TRBJ1-5
size: -
D: -
V: TRBV4-3
CDR3: CASTVDLSNQPQHF
DNA: TGCGCCAGCACCGTAGACCTTAGCAATCAGCCCCAGCATTTT

J: TRBJ2-3
size: few
D: -
V: TRBV28
CDR3: CASIPGRSGTQYF
DNA: TGTGCCAGCATTCCCGGACGGTCAGGGACGCAGTATTTT

J: TRBJ1-4
size: few
D: -
V: TRBV6-2/TRBV6-3
CDR3: CASSYAKGLINEKLFF
DNA: TGTGCCAGCAGCTACGCGAAGGGACTGATTAATGAAAAACTGTTTTTT

J: TRBJ1-1
size: -
D: -
V: TRBV29-1
CDR3: CSVGILSMNTEAFF
DNA: TGCAGCGTTGGCATACTCTCCATGAACACTGAAGCTTTCTTT

J: TRBJ1-2
size: few
D: -
V: TRBV7-6
CDR3: CASGNVYGYTF
DNA: TGTGCCAGCGGCAACGTCTATGGCTACACCTTC

J: TRBJ1-2
size: -
D: -
V: TRBV18
CDR3: CASSPREDGYTF
DNA: TGTGCCAGCTCACCACGGGAGGATGGCTACACCTTC

J: TRBJ1-2
size: -
D: -
V: TRBV6-1
CDR3: CASSQGAITGYTF
DNA: TGTGCCAGCAGCCAAGGGGCCATTACTGGCTACACCTTC

J: TRBJ2-7
size: few
D: -
V: TRBV10-3
CDR3: CAISESTVPQYEQYF
DNA: TGTGCCATCAGTGAGTCGACGGTCCCACAATACGAGCAGTACTTC

J: TRBJ2-3
size: -
D: -
V: TRBV7-9
CDR3: CASSHYSTDTQYF
DNA: TGTGCCAGCAGCCACTATAGCACAGATACGCAGTATTTT

J: TRBJ2-7
size: few
D: TRBD1
V: TRBV6-2/TRBV6-3
CDR3: CASSNRDSLNEQYF
DNA: TGTGCCAGCAGTAACCGGGACAGTCTCAACGAGCAGTACTTC

J: TRBJ2-5
size: -
D: -
V: TRBV5-6
CDR3: CASSYGFNQETQYF
DNA: TGTGCCAGCAGCTATGGGTTTAACCAAGAGACCCAGTACTTC

J: TRBJ1-2
size: -
D: TRBD1
V: TRBV20-1
CDR3: CSARDLGQGRGYTF
DNA: TGCAGTGCTAGAGACCTGGGACAGGGTCGTGGCTACACCTTC

J: TRBJ1-2
size: few
D: -
V: TRBV2
CDR3: CASRDTHYTF
DNA: TGTGCCAGCAGAGACACACACTACACCTTC

J: TRBJ1-6
size: -
D: -
V: TRBV9
CDR3: CASSARGGANSPLHF
DNA: TGTGCCAGCAGCGCCCGGGGGGGGGCAAATTCACCCCTCCACTTT

J: TRBJ2-7
size: once
D: -
V: TRBV7-9
CDR3: CASSLTDNYERYF
DNA: TGTGCCAGCAGCTTGACAGATAACTACGAGCGGTACTTC

J: TRBJ2-1
size: many
D: -
V: TRBV7-9
CDR3: CASSLLGGNEQFF
DNA: TGTGCCAGCAGCTTACTAGGGGGCAATGAGCAGTTCTTC

J: TRBJ1-2
size: -
D: -
V: TRBV2
CDR3: CASSSQGLIRYGYTF
DNA: TGTGCCAGCAGTAGCCAGGGCCTAATTCGCTATGGCTACACCTTC

J: TRBJ2-1
size: -
D: -
V: TRBV7-3
CDR3: CASSSTGTLYNEQFF
DNA: TGTGCCAGCAGCTCGACCGGGACTCTCTACAATGAGCAGTTCTTC

J: TRBJ2-1
size: once
D: TRBD1
V: TRBV6-6
CDR3: CASSYAGQARYKEQFF
DNA: TGTGCCAGCAGTTACGCCGGACAGGCGCGATACAAGGAGCAGTTCTTC

J: TRBJ1-1
size: -
D: -
V: TRBV9
CDR3: CASTQAGNTEAFF
DNA: TGTGCCAGCACCCAAGCAGGAAACACTGAAGCTTTCTTT

J: TRBJ2-5
size: -
D: TRBD1
V: TRBV10-3
CDR3: CAISESRDRDYQRQYF
DNA: TGTGCCATCAGTGAGTCCCGGGACAGGGATTATCAGAGGCAGTACTTC

J: TRBJ1-1
size: -
D: TRBD1
V: TRBV4-1
CDR3: CASSRDRAGAFF
DNA: TGCGCCAGCAGCCGGGACAGGGCCGGGGCTTTCTTT

J: TRBJ2-2
size: -
D: -
V: TRBV27
CDR3: CASSTEALNTGELFF
DNA: TGTGCCAGCAGTACCGAGGCCTTGAACACCGGGGAGCTGTTTTTT

J: TRBJ1-6
size: -
D: -
V: TRBV4-3
CDR3: CASSQVGSSYNSPLHF
DNA: TGCGCCAGCAGCCAAGTTGGGAGCTCCTATAATTCACCCCTCCACTTT

J: TRBJ2-3
size: -
D: -
V: TRBV20-1
CDR3: CSARGRVSGETQYF
DNA: TGCAGTGCTAGAGGTCGAGTTTCGGGGGAAACGCAGTATTTT

J: TRBJ2-1
size: few
D: -
V: TRBV27
CDR3: CASSFKPTESYNEQFF
DNA: TGTGCCAGCAGTTTCAAACCCACAGAATCTTACAATGAGCAGTTCTTC

J: TRBJ1-5
size: -
D: -
V: TRBV6-5
CDR3: CASSYSNTGNQPQHF
DNA: TGTGCCAGCAGTTACTCGAATACAGGGAATCAGCCCCAGCATTTT

J: TRBJ2-1
size: few
D: TRBD1
V: TRBV6-2/TRBV6-3
CDR3: CASSYPGQESHNEQFF
DNA: TGTGCCAGCAGTTACCCTGGACAGGAGAGTCACAATGAGCAGTTCTTC

J: TRBJ2-7
size: -
D: TRBD1
V: TRBV12-3/TRBV12-4
CDR3: CASSSRDSGVQYF
DNA: TGTGCCAGTTCATCCCGGGACAGCGGCGTGCAGTACTTC

J: TRBJ1-4
size: -
D: TRBD1
V: TRBV4-1
CDR3: CASSQEGRTGEKLFF
DNA: TGCGCCAGCAGCCAAGAGGGCCGGACAGGGGAAAAACTGTTTTTT

J: TRBJ2-7
size: -
D: -
V: TRBV9
CDR3: CASSVGLSSYEQYF
DNA: TGTGCCAGCTCGGTGGGGTTGAGCTCCTACGAGCAGTACTTC

J: TRBJ1-1
size: few
D: -
V: TRBV2
CDR3: CASLGGVTEAFF
DNA: TGTGCCAGCCTCGGTGGGGTCACTGAAGCTTTCTTT

J: TRBJ2-5
size: few
D: -
V: TRBV20-1
CDR3: CSAEVSSETQYF
DNA: TGCAGTGCGGAGGTGTCGTCAGAGACCCAGTACTTC

J: TRBJ2-1
size: few
D: TRBD2
V: TRBV20-1
CDR3: CSAARAGGSYNEQFF
DNA: TGCAGTGCCGCTCGAGCGGGGGGTTCGTACAATGAGCAGTTCTTC

J: TRBJ2-4
size: many
D: TRBD2
V: TRBV12-3/TRBV12-4
CDR3: CASSDGTSGKNIQYF
DNA: TGTGCCAGCAGTGACGGGACTAGCGGTAAAAACATTCAGTACTTC

J: TRBJ2-1
size: -
D: -
V: TRBV2
CDR3: CASAGKGSRNNEQFF
DNA: TGTGCCAGCGCCGGGAAAGGGTCCAGGAACAATGAGCAGTTCTTC

J: TRBJ2-7
size: -
D: TRBD1
V: TRBV9
CDR3: CASSVGDPGQAYEQYF
DNA: TGTGCCAGCAGCGTAGGGGATCCAGGACAGGCCTACGAGCAGTACTTC

J: TRBJ2-1
size: -
D: TRBD2
V: TRBV12-3/TRBV12-4
CDR3: CASSGTPLAAGNEQFF
DNA: TGTGCCAGCAGTGGAACTCCACTAGCGGCGGGAAATGAGCAGTTCTTC

J: TRBJ1-5
size: once
D: -
V: TRBV18
CDR3: CASSLMRGSNQPQHF
DNA: TGTGCCAGCTCGCTGATGCGGGGGAGCAATCAGCCCCAGCATTTT

J: TRBJ1-5
size: -
D: -
V: TRBV18
CDR3: CASSPDTGVVQPQHF
DNA: TGTGCCAGCTCACCAGACACGGGGGTGGTTCAGCCCCAGCATTTT

J: TRBJ1-2
size: few
D: -
V: TRBV20-1
CDR3: CSASWPTQWGYTF
DNA: TGCAGTGCTAGTTGGCCAACCCAGTGGGGCTACACCTTC

J: TRBJ2-1
size: few
D: TRBD2
V: TRBV3-1
CDR3: CASSQVLLGGGGSNEQFF
DNA: TGTGCCAGCAGCCAAGTCCTGCTCGGGGGCGGGGGGTCCAATGAGCAGTTCTTC

J: TRBJ2-2
size: -
D: -
V: TRBV27
CDR3: CASSLFSAGELFF
DNA: TGTGCCAGCAGTTTATTCAGTGCCGGGGAGCTGTTTTTT

J: TRBJ1-1
size: few
D: -
V: TRBV11-2
CDR3: CASSLVGGGSGTEAFF
DNA: TGTGCCAGCAGCTTAGTGGGGGGAGGTTCGGGCACTGAAGCTTTCTTT

J: TRBJ1-4
size: few
D: -
V: TRBV6-5
CDR3: CASSYSPGRVEEKLFF
DNA: TGTGCCAGCAGTTACTCCCCGGGCAGGGTTGAAGAAAAACTGTTTTTT

J: TRBJ2-6
size: few
D: -
V: TRBV7-8
CDR3: CASNYPSGANVLTF
DNA: TGTGCCAGCAATTACCCATCTGGGGCCAACGTCCTGACTTTC

J: TRBJ2-1
size: few
D: TRBD2
V: TRBV6-6
CDR3: CASNPWIAGATGHEQFF
DNA: TGTGCCAGCAACCCGTGGATAGCGGGGGCCACTGGTCATGAGCAGTTCTTC

J: TRBJ1-6
size: -
D: -
V: TRBV21-1
CDR3: CASSKEGRDNSPLHF
DNA: TGTGCCAGCAGCAAAGAAGGACGGGATAATTCACCCCTCCACTTT

J: TRBJ2-7
size: many
D: -
V: TRBV12-3/TRBV12-4
CDR3: CASSLGQEDEQYF
DNA: TGTGCCAGCAGTTTAGGACAGGAGGACGAGCAGTACTTC